These 13 T cell receptor beta chains originate from one sample sequenced in a study of cytomegalovirus exposure and HLA in healthy donors. The PCR employed 60 Vbeta primers together with 13 Jbeta primers. The data were produced by immunoSEQ multiplex PCR, yet TCRdb's version contains in-frame clones alone and is incomplete. The sample carries under 90,000 clones, 70% to 80% recorded once. The source material was PBMCs. The receptors originated from a man aged 45-65 years in good health and CMV-seropositive.

The chain uses TRBV30 and TRBJ1-1, with D tentatively TRBD1 (6 bases). The germline CDR1 and CDR2 sequences are GTSNPN and SVGIG (reference sequence). Trimming shortened V by 4 bases and J by 2 bases, and 8 bases separated the two germline ends. This CDR3 comprises 12 residues. CDR3 bases: TGTGCCTGGACAGGGGTTAACACTGAAGCTTTCTTT. It specifies CAWTGVNTEAFF.

This chain joins TRBV5-1 and TRBJ2-5, with D maybe TRBD2 (6 bases). V dropped 4 bases and J dropped 2 bases, with 15 bases sitting between them. The germline CDR1 and CDR2 sequences are SGHRS and YFSETQ. There are 15 residues in the CDR3. The DNA for the CDR3 is TGCGCCAGCAGCACTTCACCAAGCGGGCAAGAGACCCAGTACTTC. It translates to CASSTSPSGQETQYF.

A remark on this clone: Additional DNA sequences in this sample encode the identical CDR3. The chain links TRBV11-3 to TRBJ2-3, with D maybe TRBD2 (5 bases). The CDR3 covers 13 residues. Germline V lookup: CDR1 SGHNT, CDR2 YENEEA. The V end was cut by 1 base, the J end by 3 bases, with 5 bases between. CDR3 loop: CASSLGRTDTQYF. DNA of the CDR3: TGTGCCAGCAGCTTAGGGAGGACAGATACGCAGTATTTT.

As DNA, the CDR3 is TGTGCCAGCAGTGCGACCGGGACTTACTACGAGCAGTACTTC. Its translation is CASSATGTYYEQYF. The chain carries TRBV27 and TRBJ2-7, with TRBD2 as a possible D gene (6 bases). Germline V gene lookup returns CDR1 MNHEY and CDR2 SMNVEV (reference sequence). V lost 5 bases and J lost 3, with 14 bases in between. This CDR3 contains 14 residues.

The chain links TRBV7-9 to TRBJ1-2; D unclear. The CDR3 is 14 amino acids. CDR1 SEHNR and CDR2 FQNEAQ come from the germline V gene (reference sequence). The V end lost 1 base, the J end lost 8 bases, and 14 bases lay between the germline ends. The CDR3 protein is CASSLEAVENGYTF. The CDR3 DNA reads TGTGCCAGCAGCTTAGAAGCCGTAGAGAACGGCTACACCTTC.

The rearrangement joins TRBV4-1 to TRBJ1-5, with D maybe TRBD1 (6 bases). Trimming removed 0 bases at V and 1 base at J, with 13 bases between. The CDR3 totals 17 residues. The germline V gene has CDR1 MGHRA and CDR2 YSYEKL. CDR3 amino acids: CASSQDPFGQSNQPQHF. The CDR3 bases are TGCGCCAGCAGCCAAGATCCGTTCGGACAGAGCAATCAGCCCCAGCATTTT.

The chain couples TRBV11-2 to TRBJ2-7; the match to TRBD1 covers 7 bases. Per germline, CDR1 SGHAT and CDR2 FQNNGV. V trimming: 4 bases; J trimming: 5 bases; junction bases outside the gene matches: 5. This CDR3 spans 13 amino acids. The DNA for the CDR3 is TGTGCCAGCAGCTACACAGGGGACCACGAGCAGTACTTC. It specifies CASSYTGDHEQYF. The variable domain in full, with the rest retrieved from reference TRBV11-2 and TRBJ2-7, is EAGVAQSPRYKIIEKRQSVAFWCNPISGHATLYWYQQILGQGPKLLIQFQNNGVVDDSQLPKDRFSAERLKGVDSTLKIQPAKLEDSAVYLCASSYTGDHEQYFGPGTRLTVT.

In its sample, this clone was seen once. This chain uses TRBV4-1 with TRBJ1-1; a weak D match, TRBD1 (5 bases). The V end lost 1 base, the J end lost 0 bases, and 18 bases lay between the germline ends. The CDR3 covers 18 residues. Per germline, CDR1 MGHRA and CDR2 YSYEKL. The CDR3 DNA follows: TGCGCCAGCAGCCAAGTAAGTCGGAAGGGGAACATGAACACTGAAGCTTTCTTT. Translating gives CASSQVSRKGNMNTEAFF.

In its sample, this clone was seen a few times. V and J are TRBV7-8 and TRBJ2-2, with D possibly being TRBD2 (6 bases). Germline CDR1 and CDR2: SGHVS and FQNEAQ. Trimming stripped 5 bases from V and 4 bases from J, with 17 bases between. The CDR3 has 16 residues. CDR3 nucleotides: TGTGCCAGCAGCCAAGGCTCTTTGGGGGGCACCGGGGAGCTGTTTTTT. Its protein is CASSQGSLGGTGELFF.

The V and J genes are TRBV4-1 and TRBJ2-5; 14 positions agree with TRBD2. Unmatched junction bases numbered 12, after V lost 4 bases and J lost 5 bases. CDR3 length: 18 amino acids. Germline V gives CDR1 MGHRA, CDR2 YSYEKL. The CDR3 sequence is CASSPPAGLAGGWETQYF. The CDR3 DNA sequence: TGCGCCAGCAGCCCCCCCGCCGGACTAGCGGGAGGTTGGGAGACCCAGTACTTC.

In this sample, this clone turned up once. V is TRBV30 and J is TRBJ2-7; 7 bases match TRBD1. Germline CDR1 is GTSNPN and CDR2 is SVGIG (reference sequence). CDR3 size: 13 residues. J lost 5 bases, V lost 1 base, and 5 bases had no gene match. In nucleotides, the CDR3 is TGTGCCTGGAGTGGGGGACAGTTCAACGAGCAGTACTTC. Translation: CAWSGGQFNEQYF.

V usage is TRBV7-2 and J usage is TRBJ2-7; tentative D call: TRBD1 (5 bases). Per the germline V gene, CDR1 is SGHTA and CDR2 is FQGNSA. The CDR3 has 15 residues. Trimming removed 5 bases at V and 0 bases at J, with 14 bases between. The CDR3 sequence is CASSVTWTSSYEQYF. The DNA for the CDR3 is TGTGCCAGCAGCGTCACATGGACAAGCTCCTACGAGCAGTACTTC.

Concerning this clone: A junction end diverges from the germline sequence, so it may reflect a read error. This chain connects TRBV5-6 to TRBJ2-7; 7 bases agree with TRBD1. Germline V gene sequence: CDR1 SGHDT, CDR2 YYEEEE. The CDR3 totals 14 residues. The CDR3 here is CASRGRRDSYQQYF. The DNA for the CDR3 is TGTGCCAGCAGGGGACGAAGGGACAGCTACCAGCAGTACTTC.